This T cell receptor (beta chain) originates from a study of read filtering for tumor transcriptome and immune sequencing. Bone marrow was sampled from every patient at the time of active disease. CDR1 is SQVTM and CDR2 is ANQGSEA in the germline V gene. This CDR3 contains 13 residues. Between the trimmed V and J ends, which lost 4 bases and 2 bases, there was a span of 11 bases. This library used roughly 0.4 ug RNA and molecular barcoded adaptors spanning alpha/delta and beta/gamma chains. One entry per CDR3 protein, called by TCRdb with MiXCR from the reads. Of about 130,000 distinct CDR3 sequences detected, 10% to 15% appear once; the ten largest clones hold 9.5% to 11%. The table lists this clonotype with many counts.

Sequenced sample: a population of CD138-negative cells sorted from bone marrow. This TCR was sampled from a donor aged 40 or over with multiple myeloma. The chain recombines TRBV29-1 with TRBJ2-5; D is uncertain. The chain's CDR3 is CSVAPGVQETQYF. The CDR3 nucleotides read TGCAGCGTTGCTCCAGGCGTGCAAGAGACCCAGTACTTC.